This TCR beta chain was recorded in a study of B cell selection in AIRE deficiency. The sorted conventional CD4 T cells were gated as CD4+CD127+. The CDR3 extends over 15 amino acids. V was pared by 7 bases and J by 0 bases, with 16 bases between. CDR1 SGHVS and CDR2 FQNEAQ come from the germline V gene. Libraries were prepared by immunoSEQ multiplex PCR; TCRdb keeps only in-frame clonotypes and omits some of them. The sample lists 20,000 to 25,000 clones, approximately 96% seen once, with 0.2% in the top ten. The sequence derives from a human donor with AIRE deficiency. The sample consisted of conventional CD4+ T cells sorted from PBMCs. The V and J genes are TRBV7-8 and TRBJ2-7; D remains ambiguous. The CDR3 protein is CASNLFVYPSYEQYF. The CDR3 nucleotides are TGTGCCAGCAACCTCTTTGTTTACCCCTCCTACGAGCAGTACTTC.